Below, 21 T cell receptor beta chains from the same sample are listed, as sequenced in a study of shared clonotypes between healthy human individuals (dated by TCRdb to 2020 to 2022). The receptor library was made with the immunoSEQ multiplex PCR assay. Sourced from immuneACCESS, this table was stored by TCRdb with only in-frame sequences that have V and J called. A share of the clones is absent; for the studies checked, an unresolved V gene accounts for under half, and the remainder has no known explanation. The sample table shows some 2.1 million clones, and 85% to 95% are seen once. Jointly, the top ten make up about 0.13% of the sample. Material for sequencing was naive CD4+ T cells sorted from blood. This specimen's cell subset or site label, interpreted: CD45RA+ positively selected. The receptors stem from a man between 18 and 35 years old in good health.

Notes on this clone: One end of the junction varies from germline; a read error may be responsible. The V and J genes are TRBV2 and TRBJ1-3; D may be TRBD1 (6 bases). The CDR3 sequence is 13 residues long. CDR1 SNHLY and CDR2 FYNNEI come from the germline V gene. The CDR3 coding sequence is TGTGCCAGCAGTGCAGGGGTTGGAAGCACCATATATTTT. It is translated as CASSAGVGSTIYF.

The rearrangement uses TRBV6-5 and TRBJ2-7; D might be TRBD2 (5 bases). Germline V lookup: CDR1 MNHEY, CDR2 SVGAGI. Trimming removed 4 bases from V and 3 bases from J, with 13 bases in between. The CDR3 consists of 14 residues. CDR3 nucleotide sequence: TGTGCCAGCAGTTTGAGGGTACAGAGCTACGAGCAGTACTTC. Translation gives CASSLRVQSYEQYF.

The chain employs TRBV5-1 and TRBJ2-7, with TRBD1 as a possible D gene (5 bases). V lost 0 bases and J lost 6, with 13 bases in between. The germline V gene encodes CDR1 SGHRS and CDR2 YFSETQ. The CDR3 extends over 14 amino acids. This CDR3 is CASSLGQPRAEQYF. Written as DNA, the CDR3 is TGCGCCAGCAGCTTGGGGCAGCCCAGGGCCGAGCAGTACTTC.

V usage is TRBV15 and J usage is TRBJ2-2; D may correspond to TRBD1 or TRBD2 (5 bases each). The CDR3 covers 16 residues. The germline V gene encodes CDR1 LNHNV and CDR2 YYDKDF (reference sequence). V was cut by 1 base and J by 0 bases, with 9 bases left in between. CDR3 in amino acids: CATSRGGPSNTGELFF. The CDR3 DNA is TGTGCCACCAGCAGAGGGGGACCATCGAACACCGGGGAGCTGTTTTTT.

This clone occurred once. The J gene is TRBJ2-7, the V gene TRBV5-1; the match to TRBD1 covers 9 bases. The V gene end was trimmed by 4 bases and the J gene end by 11 bases; junction bases not matched to a gene: 4. CDR3 length: 11 amino acids. Germline V lookup: CDR1 SGHRS, CDR2 YFSETQ. CDR3 region: CASSDGQGKYF. The CDR3 DNA sequence: TGCGCCAGCAGCGATGGACAGGGGAAGTACTTC.

A remark on this clone: Other DNA sequences within the sample encode an identical CDR3. The chain uses TRBV6-1 and TRBJ2-7; the D gene is possibly TRBD1 (6 bases). The CDR3 is 14 residues long. In germline, CDR1 is MNHNS, CDR2 SASEGT. The germline V and J ends were trimmed by 3 bases and 0 bases, with 9 bases remaining between them. This chain's CDR3 is CASSDTGSSYEQYF. As DNA, the CDR3 is TGTGCCAGCAGTGATACAGGGAGCTCCTACGAGCAGTACTTC.

The rearrangement joins TRBV30 to TRBJ2-6, with D perhaps given as TRBD1 or TRBD2 (5 bases each). The germline gives CDR1 GTSNPN, CDR2 SVGIG (reference sequence). The germline V and J ends were trimmed by 3 bases and 4 bases, with 13 bases remaining between them. The CDR3 is 15 amino acids. This CDR3 is CAWSPGGLGANVLTF. The CDR3 nucleotides read TGTGCCTGGAGCCCTGGGGGTCTCGGGGCCAACGTCCTGACTTTC.

The chain couples TRBV2 to TRBJ1-6, with TRBD1 matching over 7 bases. Trimming took 6 bases from V and 10 from J; bases not matched to a gene: 9. The CDR3 is made up of 14 amino acids. Per the germline V gene, CDR1 is SNHLY and CDR2 is FYNNEI. CDR3 sequence (DNA): TGTGCCAGCAGCCCGACAGGGCCGGTCTCACCCCTCCACTTT. It translates to CASSPTGPVSPLHF.

This chain uses TRBV19 with TRBJ1-4; 8 bases are a match to TRBD1. The CDR3 has 15 residues. The V gene end was trimmed by 4 bases and the J gene end by 8 bases; junction bases not matched to a gene: 9. Germline V CDR1 and CDR2: LNHDA, SQIVND (reference sequence). CDR3 nucleotides: TGTGCCAGTAGTAAAAACAGGGGGTCGGGAGAAAAACTGTTTTTT. Amino acid sequence: CASSKNRGSGEKLFF.

This clone occurred a few times. The junction departs from the called germline gene at one end, perhaps through a read error. This sequence joins TRBV7-7 and TRBJ2-2, with D uncertain. From germline, CDR1 is SSHAT and CDR2 FNYEAQ (reference sequence). The CDR3 runs to 13 residues. The CDR3 coding sequence is TGTGCTAGCAGCTTGTCTGGTCACGGGGAGCTGTTTTTT. Translating it yields CASSLSGHGELFF. Together with reference TRBV7-7 and TRBJ2-2, the CDR3 gives the full variable domain: GAGVSQSPRYKVTKRGQDVTLRCDPISSHATLYWYQQALGQGPEFLTYFNYEAQPDKSGLPSDRFSAERPEGSISTLTIQRTEQRDSAMYRCASSLSGHGELFFGEGSRLTVL.

The chain joins TRBV10-1 to TRBJ2-3; D might be TRBD1 (5 bases). Trimming cost V 3 bases and J 4 bases, with 11 bases left between them. Germline V CDR1 and CDR2: WNHNN, SYGVQD (reference sequence). This CDR3 is 14 amino acids long. The CDR3 loop reads CASSDRVYADTQYF. CDR3 DNA sequence: TGCGCCAGCAGTGACAGGGTATACGCAGATACGCAGTATTTT.

CDR3 loop: CASRRGGGGDNEQFF. Written as DNA, the CDR3 is TGCGCCAGCAGGAGAGGGGGCGGAGGGGACAATGAGCAGTTCTTC. The gene calls are TRBV5-1 and TRBJ2-1; D may be TRBD1 (7 bases). The V gene's germline CDR1 is SGHRS and CDR2 YFSETQ. This CDR3 has 15 amino acids. V shed 5 bases and J shed 5 bases, with 17 bases lying between them.

Turning to this clone: The identical CDR3 is also encoded by other nucleotide sequences in the sample. The rearrangement uses TRBV18 and TRBJ2-1, with a possible D match to TRBD1 (6 bases). Germline V lookup: CDR1 KGHSH, CDR2 LQKENI. V was cut by 6 bases and J by 8 bases, with 11 bases left in between. The CDR3 totals 12 residues. CDR3 protein: CASSRGGDEQFF. The CDR3 region has the DNA TGTGCCAGCTCTCGAGGGGGAGATGAGCAGTTCTTC.

This chain links TRBV5-1 with TRBJ2-6; TRBD2 is a possible D gene (5 bases). Trimming took off 4 bases at V and 2 bases at J, with 19 bases between the two ends. This CDR3 comprises 18 residues. Germline CDR1 and CDR2: SGHRS and YFSETQ. This CDR3 reads CASSPLSVYSAGANVLTF. The CDR3 coding sequence is TGCGCCAGCAGCCCACTTAGCGTGTATTCTGCTGGGGCCAACGTCCTGACTTTC.

The chain has TRBV30 and TRBJ2-1; D gene unclear. In germline, CDR1 is GTSNPN, CDR2 SVGIG (reference sequence). The CDR3 runs to 15 residues. Between the trimmed V and J ends, which lost 4 bases and 0 bases, there was a span of 13 bases. CDR3 in amino acids: CAWTRTLSSYNEQFF. CDR3 in DNA: TGTGCCTGGACTAGGACCTTAAGCTCCTACAATGAGCAGTTCTTC. Complete variable domain (other parts from reference TRBV30 and TRBJ2-1): SQTIHQWPATLVQPVGSPLSLECTVEGTSNPNLYWYRQAAGRGLQLLFYSVGIGQISSEVPQNLSASRPQDRQFILSSKKLLLSDSGFYLCAWTRTLSSYNEQFFGPGTRLTVL.

V is TRBV6-6 and J is TRBJ1-2, with 9 bases matching TRBD1. In germline, CDR1 is MNHNY, CDR2 SVGAGI (reference sequence). CDR3 length equals 15 residues. V dropped 2 bases and J dropped 6; count of bases not matched to a gene: 7. The CDR3 spells CASSYRRGQGDGYTF. The DNA for the CDR3 is TGTGCCAGCAGTTACCGCAGGGGACAGGGCGATGGCTACACCTTC.

This chain joins TRBV5-5 and TRBJ2-7; unclear D gene. CDR3 length: 14 amino acids. The germline V gene has CDR1 SGHKS and CDR2 YYEKEE (reference sequence). Trimming shortened V by 0 bases and J by 6 bases, and 13 bases separated the two germline ends. This CDR3 is CASSLVAHAPEQYF. CDR3 nucleotides: TGTGCCAGCAGCTTGGTAGCCCACGCACCCGAGCAGTACTTC.

The genes are TRBV19 and TRBJ1-6; D gene uncertain. The CDR3 consists of 12 residues. The V gene lost 5 bases and the J gene lost 10 bases, with 9 bases spanning the gap. Germline V gene lookup returns CDR1 LNHDA and CDR2 SQIVND (reference sequence). CDR3 in DNA: TGTGCCAGTAGTTATCTAGAATCACCCCTCCACTTT. Translated: CASSYLESPLHF.

As concerns this clone: Distinct nucleotide sequences in the sample also encode this CDR3. This chain uses TRBV10-3 with TRBJ2-1; tentative D call: TRBD2 (6 bases). Deletions cut 6 bases from V and 0 bases from J, with 12 bases between. In germline, CDR1 is ENHRY, CDR2 SYGVKD. The CDR3 runs 15 residues. CDR3 region: CAIRDSGGSYNEQFF. The CDR3 DNA sequence: TGTGCCATCAGGGATAGCGGAGGCTCCTACAATGAGCAGTTCTTC.

This sequence joins TRBV6-5 and TRBJ1-2; D call uncertain. The CDR3 totals 15 residues. The V and J ends lost 5 bases and 7 bases respectively, with 20 bases between them. CDR1 is MNHEY and CDR2 is SVGAGI in the germline V gene. This CDR3 is CASSRVAGPKGGYTF. CDR3 DNA sequence: TGTGCCAGCAGTCGGGTGGCAGGCCCAAAGGGTGGCTACACCTTC.

Comment on this clone: This specimen includes other DNA sequences encoding the same CDR3. This chain joins TRBV2 and TRBJ2-1; TRBD1 might be the D (6 bases). CDR3 length equals 13 residues. The germline V gene has CDR1 SNHLY and CDR2 FYNNEI. V was cut by 6 bases and J by 4 bases, with 10 bases left in between. CDR3 sequence reads: CASSLQGYNEQFF. The DNA of the CDR3 is TGTGCCAGCAGCTTACAGGGATACAATGAGCAGTTCTTC.